A single sample is the source of the 21 T cell receptor beta chains below, sequenced in a study of T cells after yellow fever vaccination. In TCRdb, the 5' RACE reads were re-called with MiXCR into one record per CDR3 protein. The table records 150,000 to 200,000 distinct CDR3 sequences, around 8.5% of them present only once. This material consisted of CD8+ T cells sorted from PBMCs, taken 45 days after the yellow fever booster vaccination. Receptors originate from a man between 18 and 29 years old who received the YFV17D yellow fever vaccine.

The chain is built from TRBV20-1 and TRBJ1-1; D gene uncertain. V shed 6 bases and J shed 5 bases, with 13 bases lying between them. CDR1 and CDR2 (germline): DFQATT, SNEGSKA (reference sequence). The CDR3 has 12 amino acids. The CDR3 loop reads CSAKPRGTEAFF. The CDR3 DNA follows: TGCAGTGCCAAACCTCGAGGAACTGAAGCTTTCTTT.

This clonotype was seen a few times. This chain links TRBV6-1 with TRBJ2-7; 9 bases are a match to TRBD1. Germline CDR1 is MNHNS and CDR2 is SASEGT. CDR3 length equals 14 residues. J gave up 3 bases and V 6 bases, and 6 bases lay outside the gene matches. CDR3 region: CASSPGTGIYEQYV. CDR3 sequence (DNA): TGTGCCAGCAGCCCCGGGACAGGGATCTACGAGCAGTACGTC.

J is TRBJ2-7 and V is TRBV5-4; perhaps TRBD2 as D (6 bases). From germline, CDR1 is SGHNT and CDR2 YYREEE (reference sequence). Trimming removed 3 bases from V and 5 bases from J, with 12 bases in between. CDR3 length: 13 residues. Here the CDR3 DNA reads TGTGCCAGCAGCTCGGGACCGGGGGACGAGCAGTACGTC. Translating gives CASSSGPGDEQYV.

In this sample, this clonotype turned up a few times. The chain joins TRBV7-9 to TRBJ1-1, with D possibly being TRBD1 (5 bases). Trimming removed 4 bases from V and 6 bases from J, with 9 bases in between. CDR1 and CDR2 from the germline V gene are SEHNR and FQNEAQ (reference sequence). The CDR3 length is 12 residues. The DNA of the CDR3 is TGTGCCAGCAGCTACCCGACAGCTGAAGCTTTCTTT. Protein product: CASSYPTAEAFF. The full variable domain, rest sourced from reference TRBV7-9 and TRBJ1-1, is DTGVSQNPRHKITKRGQNVTFRCDPISEHNRLYWYRQTLGQGPEFLTYFQNEAQLEKSRLLSDRFSAERPKGSFSTLEIQRTEQGDSAMYLCASSYPTAEAFFGQGTRLTVV.

This chain connects TRBV12-3 or TRBV12-4 to TRBJ2-3; 15 bases agree with TRBD2. This CDR3 has 20 residues. The ends lost 5 bases at V and 3 bases at J; junction bases unmatched: 15. The CDR3 is CASSQQVWTSGGARTDTQYF. DNA for the CDR3: TGTGCCAGCAGTCAGCAGGTTTGGACTAGCGGGGGGGCTCGAACAGATACGCAGTATTTT.

The chain is built from TRBV27 and TRBJ2-7; D could derive from TRBD1 or TRBD2 (5 bases each). In germline, CDR1 is MNHEY, CDR2 SMNVEV (reference sequence). Trimming removed 0 bases from V and 3 bases from J, with 12 bases in between. This CDR3 comprises 15 residues. This CDR3 is CASSLSSGRIYEQYF. The CDR3 bases are TGTGCCAGCAGTTTATCCTCGGGACGGATCTACGAGCAGTACTTC.

The table lists this clonotype with a few counts. The V gene is TRBV7-8, the J gene TRBJ2-7, with D maybe TRBD2 (5 bases). Trimming took 0 bases from V and 4 from J, leaving 7 bases between them. The CDR3 contains 13 residues. The germline CDR1 and CDR2 sequences are SGHVS and FQNEAQ. The CDR3 sequence is CASSLAGEYEQYV. CDR3 sequence (DNA): TGTGCCAGCAGCTTAGCGGGAGAATACGAGCAGTACGTC.

The chain has TRBV4-1 and TRBJ1-4; no reliable D call. Trimming shortened V by 5 bases and J by 4 bases, and 11 bases separated the two germline ends. There are 14 residues in the CDR3. In germline, CDR1 is MGHRA, CDR2 YSYEKL. CDR3 region: CASSVSGYNEKLFF. The CDR3 nucleotides read TGCGCCAGCAGCGTTTCGGGATATAATGAAAAACTGTTTTTT.

This clonotype has more than one count but fewer than ten. The chain has TRBV6-1 and TRBJ2-7, with 7 bases identical to TRBD1. This CDR3 contains 15 residues. Trimming removed 3 bases from V and 3 bases from J; junction bases left unmatched: 8. CDR1 and CDR2 from the germline V gene are MNHNS and SASEGT. In nucleotides, the CDR3 is TGTGCCAGCAGTGACGGTAGGGGGCAGTACTACGAGCAGTACTTC. This encodes CASSDGRGQYYEQYF.

The chain joins TRBV9 to TRBJ1-1; D is unclear. Germline CDR1 SGDLS, CDR2 YYNGEE. The CDR3 runs to 13 residues. V gave up 4 bases and J gave up 1 base, with 8 bases separating them. CDR3 sequence reads: CASSRESNTEAFF. Here the CDR3 DNA reads TGTGCCAGCAGCCGCGAGTCGAACACTGAAGCTTTCTTT.

This clonotype has ten or more counts. In DNA, the CDR3 is TGTGCCAGCAGCAGAAGAAGTACCGGGGAGCTGTTTTTT. This encodes CASSRRSTGELFF. J is TRBJ2-2 and V is TRBV7-9; D is ambiguous. The CDR3 contains 13 residues. From germline, CDR1 is SEHNR and CDR2 FQNEAQ (reference sequence). V was pared by 5 bases and J by 5 bases, with 9 bases between.

The chain links TRBV3-1 to TRBJ1-2; the match to TRBD1 covers 8 bases. In germline, CDR1 is LGHDT, CDR2 YNNKEL (reference sequence). Trimming took 5 bases from V and 8 from J; bases not matched to a gene: 7. The CDR3 runs 13 residues. This CDR3 reads CASSGDRGYGYTF. DNA for the CDR3: TGTGCCAGCAGCGGAGACAGGGGTTACGGCTACACCTTC.

This clonotype appeared a few times. This chain links TRBV15 with TRBJ1-5, with no clear D. This CDR3 comprises 15 residues. Germline lookup yields CDR1 LNHNV and CDR2 YYDKDF (reference sequence). The V gene lost 0 bases and the J gene lost 4 bases, with 10 bases spanning the gap. CDR3 sequence reads: CATSRDEGKNQPQHF. The CDR3 region has the DNA TGTGCCACCAGCAGAGATGAGGGCAAGAATCAGCCCCAGCATTTT.

The V call is TRBV20-1, the J call TRBJ1-2, with D unclear. Germline values: CDR1 DFQATT, CDR2 SNEGSKA (reference sequence). The CDR3 covers 13 residues. Trimming removed 1 base from V and 3 bases from J, with 9 bases in between. This chain's CDR3 is CSARVGGDYGYTF. CDR3 bases: TGCAGTGCTAGAGTGGGCGGGGACTATGGCTACACCTTC.

The table lists this clonotype with many counts. The chain is built from TRBV9 and TRBJ2-3, with 11 nucleotides matching TRBD2. There are 17 residues in the CDR3. V was clipped by 0 bases and J by 4 bases; unmatched bases: 7. Germline V gene lookup returns CDR1 SGDLS and CDR2 YYNGEE. The CDR3 DNA reads as TGTGCCAGCAGCGTAGCGGGTAGCGGGGGGGCCGCAGATACGCAGTATTTT. This codes for CASSVAGSGGAADTQYF. Full variable domain (rest looked up from reference TRBV9 and TRBJ2-3): DSGVTQTPKHLITATGQRVTLRCSPRSGDLSVYWYQQSLDQGLQFLIQYYNGEERAKGNILERFSAQQFPDLHSELNLSSLELGDSALYFCASSVAGSGGAADTQYFGPGTRLTVL.

J is TRBJ2-2 and V is TRBV4-1, with D perhaps matching TRBD1 or TRBD2 (5 bases each). This CDR3 has 15 residues. V lost 1 base and J lost 9, with 15 bases in between. CDR1 is MGHRA, CDR2 YSYEKL, per germline. The CDR3, as DNA: TGCGCCAGCAGCCAAGCTCGAGGGGCGTCACGGGAGCTGTTTTTT. Translation gives CASSQARGASRELFF.

For the CDR3, the DNA is TGTGCCAGCGGCAACCCAGAGCAGTACGTC. It translates to CASGNPEQYV. The rearrangement joins TRBV6-6 to TRBJ2-7, with no clear D. Germline V gene lookup returns CDR1 MNHNY and CDR2 SVGAGI (reference sequence). This CDR3 has 10 amino acids. V was clipped by 8 bases and J by 7 bases, with 9 bases between them.

This clonotype came up a few times. The chain has TRBV7-2 and TRBJ2-7; 9 bases map to TRBD1. Germline CDR1 and CDR2: SGHTA and FQGNSA. V was pared by 5 bases and J by 3 bases, with 8 bases of the junction left unmatched. The CDR3 runs 15 residues. CDR3: CASSEATGGLYEQYF. The CDR3 bases are TGTGCCAGCAGCGAAGCGACAGGGGGACTCTACGAGCAGTACTTC.

This clonotype has a count of ten or more. This chain links TRBV4-1 with TRBJ2-7; D gene ambiguous. V lost 3 bases to trimming and J lost 0 bases, with 12 bases between them. The CDR3 covers 15 residues. The germline V gene encodes CDR1 MGHRA and CDR2 YSYEKL. CDR3 protein: CASSHSYPSSYEQYV. The DNA for the CDR3 is TGCGCCAGCAGCCATAGTTATCCGAGCTCCTACGAGCAGTACGTC.

In this sample, this clonotype turned up many times. This chain joins TRBV4-1 and TRBJ2-2; D ambiguous. With 3 bases removed from V and 4 bases from J, the gap between germline ends came to 9 bases. The CDR3 extends over 14 amino acids. Germline CDR1 MGHRA, CDR2 YSYEKL. This chain's CDR3 is CASSHLDGTGELFF. The DNA of the CDR3 is TGCGCCAGCAGCCACCTGGACGGCACCGGGGAGCTGTTTTTT.

The chain couples TRBV24-1 to TRBJ2-3; 10 nucleotides align to TRBD2. V lost 6 bases and J lost 8; bases outside the gene matches: 4. Per germline, CDR1 KGHDR and CDR2 SFDVKD. The CDR3 length is 13 residues. The CDR3 is CATSKRGGRTQYF. The CDR3 nucleotides are TGTGCCACCAGTAAGCGGGGGGGCCGTACGCAGTATTTT.